This T cell receptor (beta chain) was observed in a study of CD8+ T cells in alopecia areata. Germline CDR1 is SGDLS and CDR2 is YYNGEE. Deletions cut 3 bases from V and 0 bases from J, with 22 bases between. The CDR3 totals 20 residues. Treatment of the sample: oral pan-JAK inhibitor, 5-10 mg twice daily. TCR sequencing used cDNA made by reverse transcription of extracted RNA. The assay was immunoSEQ multiplex PCR, and TCRdb's table has in-frame clones only and misses some. The data show roughly 180,000 clones, around 49% seen once. The chain combines TRBV9 with TRBJ1-6, with D possibly TRBD1 on 6 matching bases. The TCR originated in a human donor with alopecia areata. The specimen comprised CD8+ T cells sorted from blood, sampled at approximately week 51, from a patient treated with tofacitinib. CDR3 amino acids: CASSASGGGGGSSYNSPLHF. DNA for the CDR3: TGTGCCAGCAGCGCATCCGGAGGAGGGGGTGGTAGCTCCTATAATTCACCCCTCCACTTT.